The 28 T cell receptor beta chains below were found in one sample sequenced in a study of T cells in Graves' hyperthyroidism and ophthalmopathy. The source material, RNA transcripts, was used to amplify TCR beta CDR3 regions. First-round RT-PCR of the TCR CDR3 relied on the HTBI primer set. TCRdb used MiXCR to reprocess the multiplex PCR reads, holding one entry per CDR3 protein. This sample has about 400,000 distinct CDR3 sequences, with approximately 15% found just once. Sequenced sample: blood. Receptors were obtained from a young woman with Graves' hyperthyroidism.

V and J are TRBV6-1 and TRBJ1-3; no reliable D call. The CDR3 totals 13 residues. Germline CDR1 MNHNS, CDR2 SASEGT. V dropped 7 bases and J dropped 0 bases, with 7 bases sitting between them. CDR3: CASTGSSGNTIYF. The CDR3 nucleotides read TGTGCCAGCACCGGGTCCTCTGGAAACACCATATATTTT.

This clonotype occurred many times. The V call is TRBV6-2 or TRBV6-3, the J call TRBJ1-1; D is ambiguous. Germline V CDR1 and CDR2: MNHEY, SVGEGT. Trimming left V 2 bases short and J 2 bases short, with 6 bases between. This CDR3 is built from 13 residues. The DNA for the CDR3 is TGTGCCAGCAGTTACGAGGGAAACACTGAAGCTTTCTTT. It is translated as CASSYEGNTEAFF.

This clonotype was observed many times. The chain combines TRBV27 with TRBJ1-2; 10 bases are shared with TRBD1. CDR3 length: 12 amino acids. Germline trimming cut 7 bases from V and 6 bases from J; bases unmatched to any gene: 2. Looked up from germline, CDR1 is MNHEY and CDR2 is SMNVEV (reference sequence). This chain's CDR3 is CASKDRGDGYTF. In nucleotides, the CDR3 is TGTGCCAGCAAGGACAGGGGGGATGGCTACACCTTC.

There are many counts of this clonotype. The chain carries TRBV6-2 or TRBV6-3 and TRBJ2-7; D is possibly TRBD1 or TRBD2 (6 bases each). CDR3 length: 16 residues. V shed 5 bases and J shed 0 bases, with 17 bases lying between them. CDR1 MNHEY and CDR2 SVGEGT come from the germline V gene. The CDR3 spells CASSTRGRHVSYEQYF. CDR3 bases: TGTGCCAGCAGTACCCGGGGGCGACACGTCTCCTACGAGCAGTACTTC.

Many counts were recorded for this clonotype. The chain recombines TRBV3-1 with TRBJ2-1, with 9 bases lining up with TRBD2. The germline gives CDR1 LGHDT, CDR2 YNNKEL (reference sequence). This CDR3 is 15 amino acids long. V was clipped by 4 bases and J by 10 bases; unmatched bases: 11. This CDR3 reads CASSLTGLASWEQFF. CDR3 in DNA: TGTGCCAGCAGCCTCACTGGACTAGCGAGCTGGGAGCAGTTCTTC.

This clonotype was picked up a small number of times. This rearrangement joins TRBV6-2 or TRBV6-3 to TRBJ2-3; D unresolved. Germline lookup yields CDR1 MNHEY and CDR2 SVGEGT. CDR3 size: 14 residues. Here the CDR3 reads CAHSLGRITDTQYF. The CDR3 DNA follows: TGTGCACACTCCCTAGGACGGATCACAGATACGCAGTATTTT.

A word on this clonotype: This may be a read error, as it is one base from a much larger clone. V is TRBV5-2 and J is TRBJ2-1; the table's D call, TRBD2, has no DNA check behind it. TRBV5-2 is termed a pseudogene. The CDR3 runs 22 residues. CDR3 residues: CASKKTAGRDLLSPSSYNEQFF. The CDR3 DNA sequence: TGTGCCAGCAAGAAAACAGCAGGTAGGGACTTGCTTTCCCCGAGCTCCTACAATGAGCAGTTCTTC.

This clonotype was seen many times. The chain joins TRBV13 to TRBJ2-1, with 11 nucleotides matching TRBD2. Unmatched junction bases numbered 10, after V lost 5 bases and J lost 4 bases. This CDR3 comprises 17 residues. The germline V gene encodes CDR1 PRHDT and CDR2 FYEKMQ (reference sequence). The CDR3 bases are TGTGCCAGCAGCCCCCCCATAGCTAGCGGGAGGTACAATGAGCAGTTCTTC. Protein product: CASSPPIASGRYNEQFF.

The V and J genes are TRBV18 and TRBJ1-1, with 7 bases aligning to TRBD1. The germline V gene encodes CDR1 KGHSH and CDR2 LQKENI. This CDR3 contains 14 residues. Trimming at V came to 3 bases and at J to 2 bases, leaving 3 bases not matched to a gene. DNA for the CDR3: TGTGCCAGCTCACCCCGGGACAGAAACACTGAAGCTTTCTTT. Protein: CASSPRDRNTEAFF.

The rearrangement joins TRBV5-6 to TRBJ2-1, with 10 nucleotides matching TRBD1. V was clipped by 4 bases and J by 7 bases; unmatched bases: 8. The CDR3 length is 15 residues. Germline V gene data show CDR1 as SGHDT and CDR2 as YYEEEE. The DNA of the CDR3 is TGTGCCAGCAGCCCATTGGGACAGGGGCGGAATGAGCAGTTCTTC. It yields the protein CASSPLGQGRNEQFF.

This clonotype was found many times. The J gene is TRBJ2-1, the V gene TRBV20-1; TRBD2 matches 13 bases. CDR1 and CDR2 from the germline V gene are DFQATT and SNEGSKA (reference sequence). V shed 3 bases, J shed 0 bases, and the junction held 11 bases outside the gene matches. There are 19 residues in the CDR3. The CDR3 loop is CSASEPGLAGLSSYNEQFF. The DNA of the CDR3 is TGCAGTGCTAGTGAACCGGGACTAGCGGGGCTGAGCTCCTACAATGAGCAGTTCTTC.

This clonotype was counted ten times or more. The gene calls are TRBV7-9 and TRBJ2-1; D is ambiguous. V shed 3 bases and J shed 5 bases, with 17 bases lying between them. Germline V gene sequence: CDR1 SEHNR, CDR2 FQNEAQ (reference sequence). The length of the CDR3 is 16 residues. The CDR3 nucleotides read TGTGCCAGCAGCTTTGTCTCGCGGTCCTTCCACAATGAGCAGTTCTTC. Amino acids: CASSFVSRSFHNEQFF.

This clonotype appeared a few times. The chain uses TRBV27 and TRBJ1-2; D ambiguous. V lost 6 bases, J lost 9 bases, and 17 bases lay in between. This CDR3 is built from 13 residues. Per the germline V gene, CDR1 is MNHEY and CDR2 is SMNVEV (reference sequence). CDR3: CASSGGPRESYTF. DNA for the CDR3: TGTGCCAGCAGCGGAGGGCCCCGGGAGAGCTACACCTTC.

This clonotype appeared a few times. CDR3 protein: CATSREAATNEKLFF. DNA of the CDR3: TGTGCCACCAGCAGAGAGGCCGCAACTAATGAAAAACTGTTTTTT. This sequence joins TRBV15 and TRBJ1-4; no clear D gene. Germline V gene sequence: CDR1 LNHNV, CDR2 YYDKDF (reference sequence). The length of the CDR3 is 15 residues. V lost 0 bases, J lost 0 bases, and 5 bases lay in between.

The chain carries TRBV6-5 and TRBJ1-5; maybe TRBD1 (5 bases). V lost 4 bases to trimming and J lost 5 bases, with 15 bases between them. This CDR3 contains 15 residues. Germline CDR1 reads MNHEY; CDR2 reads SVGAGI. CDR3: CASSSLGGTDQPQHF. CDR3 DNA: TGTGCCAGCAGTTCCCTTGGGGGGACGGATCAGCCCCAGCATTTT.

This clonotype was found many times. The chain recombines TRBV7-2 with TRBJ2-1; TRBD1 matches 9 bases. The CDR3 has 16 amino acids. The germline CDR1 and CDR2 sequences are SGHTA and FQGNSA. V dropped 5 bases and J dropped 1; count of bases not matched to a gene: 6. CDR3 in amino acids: CASSRQGEASYNEQFF. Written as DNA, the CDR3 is TGTGCCAGCAGCCGACAGGGGGAGGCGTCCTACAATGAGCAGTTCTTC.

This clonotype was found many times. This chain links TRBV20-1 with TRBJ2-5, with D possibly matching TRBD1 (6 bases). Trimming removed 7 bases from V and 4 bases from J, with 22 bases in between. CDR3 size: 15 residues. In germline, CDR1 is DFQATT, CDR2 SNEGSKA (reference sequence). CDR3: CSGRQAGGGRETQYF. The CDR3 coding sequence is TGCAGTGGACGACAGGCGGGTGGAGGACGAGAGACCCAGTACTTC.

The CDR3 loop is CASSLGGASPQETQYF. The CDR3 DNA reads as TGCGCCAGCAGCTTGGGTGGGGCGAGCCCTCAAGAGACCCAGTACTTC. V is TRBV5-1 and J is TRBJ2-5; TRBD1 is a possible D gene (5 bases). Trimming removed 0 bases at V and 2 bases at J, with 14 bases between. CDR1 is SGHRS and CDR2 is YFSETQ in the germline V gene. The CDR3 extends over 16 amino acids.

In DNA form, the CDR3 reads TGTGCCAGCAGTTTATCAGGAGGGTTTGAATACGAGCAGTACTTC. Translated: CASSLSGGFEYEQYF. This chain connects TRBV27 to TRBJ2-7; possible D gene TRBD2, 6 bases. V lost 0 bases to trimming and J lost 4 bases, with 13 bases between them. The CDR3 totals 15 residues. The germline CDR1 and CDR2 sequences are MNHEY and SMNVEV (reference sequence).

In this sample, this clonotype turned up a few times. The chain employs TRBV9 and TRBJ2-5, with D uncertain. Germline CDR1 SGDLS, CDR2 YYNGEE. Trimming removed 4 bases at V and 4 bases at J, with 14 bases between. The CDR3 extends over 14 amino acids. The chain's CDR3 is CASSPPRVRETQYF. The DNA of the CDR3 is TGTGCCAGCAGCCCCCCGCGCGTGAGAGAGACCCAGTACTTC. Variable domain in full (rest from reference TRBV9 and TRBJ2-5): DSGVTQTPKHLITATGQRVTLRCSPRSGDLSVYWYQQSLDQGLQFLIQYYNGEERAKGNILERFSAQQFPDLHSELNLSSLELGDSALYFCASSPPRVRETQYFGPGTRLLVL.

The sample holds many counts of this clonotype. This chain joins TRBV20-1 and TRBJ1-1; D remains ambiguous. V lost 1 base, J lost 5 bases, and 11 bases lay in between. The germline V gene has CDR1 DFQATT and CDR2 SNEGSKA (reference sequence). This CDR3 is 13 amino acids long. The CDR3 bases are TGCAGTGCTAGAGTGATGGTAGGGACTGAAGCTTTCTTT. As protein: CSARVMVGTEAFF.

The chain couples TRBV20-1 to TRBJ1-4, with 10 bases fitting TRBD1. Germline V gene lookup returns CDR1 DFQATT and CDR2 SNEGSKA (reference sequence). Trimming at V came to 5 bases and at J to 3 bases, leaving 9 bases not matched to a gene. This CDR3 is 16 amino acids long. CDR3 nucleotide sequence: TGCAGTGCTGAAGTCGGGACAGGGGTATCTAATGAAAAACTGTTTTTT. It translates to CSAEVGTGVSNEKLFF.

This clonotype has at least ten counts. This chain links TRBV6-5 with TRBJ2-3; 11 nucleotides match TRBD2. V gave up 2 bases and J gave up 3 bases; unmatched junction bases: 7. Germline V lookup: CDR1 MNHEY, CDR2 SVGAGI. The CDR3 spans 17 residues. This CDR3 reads CASSYPSLAGGTDTQYF. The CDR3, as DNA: TGTGCCAGCAGTTACCCTTCGCTAGCGGGAGGAACAGATACGCAGTATTTT.

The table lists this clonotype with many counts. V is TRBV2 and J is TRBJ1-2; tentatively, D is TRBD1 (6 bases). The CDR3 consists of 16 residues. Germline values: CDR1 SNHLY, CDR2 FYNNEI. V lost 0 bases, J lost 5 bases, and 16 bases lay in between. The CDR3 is CASSEAAPGGAYGYTF. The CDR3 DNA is TGTGCCAGCAGTGAAGCCGCCCCGGGGGGGGCTTATGGCTACACCTTC.

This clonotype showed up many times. The CDR3 loop reads CASSLAGSPGALGEAFF. The CDR3 DNA follows: TGCGCCAGCAGCTTGGCCGGATCCCCGGGGGCACTGGGTGAAGCTTTCTTT. This rearrangement joins TRBV5-1 to TRBJ1-1; TRBD1 might be the D (6 bases). The V gene lost 0 bases and the J gene lost 7 bases, with 22 bases spanning the gap. This CDR3 spans 17 amino acids. Germline assignment: CDR1 SGHRS and CDR2 YFSETQ.

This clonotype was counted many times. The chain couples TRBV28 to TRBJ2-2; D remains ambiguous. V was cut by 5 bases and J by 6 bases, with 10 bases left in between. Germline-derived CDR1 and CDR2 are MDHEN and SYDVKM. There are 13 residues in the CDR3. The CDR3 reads CASSPRSAGELFF. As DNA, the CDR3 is TGTGCCAGCAGTCCGCGTTCCGCCGGGGAGCTGTTTTTT.

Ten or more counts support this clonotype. CDR3 residues: CASSLGFGGPTGNSPLHF. In DNA, the CDR3 is TGTGCCAGCAGTTTAGGTTTTGGGGGGCCTACGGGCAATTCACCCCTCCACTTT. The chain couples TRBV28 to TRBJ1-6; tentatively, D is TRBD1 (6 bases). Germline lookup yields CDR1 MDHEN and CDR2 SYDVKM. This CDR3 is built from 18 residues. V shed 2 bases and J shed 7 bases, with 21 bases lying between them.

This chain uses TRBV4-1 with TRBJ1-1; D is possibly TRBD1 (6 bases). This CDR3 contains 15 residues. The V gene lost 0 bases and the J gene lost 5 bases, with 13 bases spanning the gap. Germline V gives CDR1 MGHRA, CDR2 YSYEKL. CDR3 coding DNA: TGCGCCAGCAGCCAAGATGGTTGGGGGGCTACTGAAGCTTTCTTT. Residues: CASSQDGWGATEAFF.